The following is a TCR beta chain sequence with its context. Original handling: Amplifying reference gene primers gave estimates of nucleated cell counts. This table comes from immunoSEQ multiplex PCR, and its TCRdb copy is limited to in-frame clones, with some not included. The V and J calls and clone size are taken from that table; D and trimming were inferred from the DNA. The sample records under 200,000 clones, 88% being singletons. This sample is drawn from a study of blood T cell repertoires in COVID-19. Study background: Samples of COVID-19 (acute and convalescent) were obtained from the United States, Italy and Spain. In each case, the material was cDNA or gDNA derived from T cells, B-cell-depleted T cells, or PBMCs.

CDR1 is SEHNR, CDR2 FQNEAQ, per germline (reference sequence). V was clipped by 2 bases and J by 5 bases, with 15 bases between them. This CDR3 comprises 15 residues. Sequencing used peripheral blood. This receptor was identified in a man aged 60-69 years with acute or convalescent COVID-19. The chain recombines TRBV7-9 with TRBJ2-5; possible D gene TRBD2, 6 bases. CDR3 coding DNA: TGTGCCAGCAGCTTATTGGTCGGGGGACTGGAGACCCAGTACTTC. This codes for CASSLLVGGLETQYF.